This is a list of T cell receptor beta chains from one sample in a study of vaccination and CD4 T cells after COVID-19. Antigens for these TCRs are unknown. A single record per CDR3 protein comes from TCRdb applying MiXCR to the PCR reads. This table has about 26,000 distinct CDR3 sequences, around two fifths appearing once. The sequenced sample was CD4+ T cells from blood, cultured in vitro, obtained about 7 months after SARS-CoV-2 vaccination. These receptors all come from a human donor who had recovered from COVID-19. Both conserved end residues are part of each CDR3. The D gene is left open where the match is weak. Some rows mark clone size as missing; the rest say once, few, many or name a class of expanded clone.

CDR3nt: TGTGCCAGCAGTGAAAGGGGGACAGGGGTCGAAGCTTTCTTT; CDR3aa: CASSERGTGVEAFF; j_gene: TRBJ1-1; v_gene: TRBV6-1; d_gene: TRBD1; abundance: -
CDR3nt: TGTGCCAGTAGTATCGGGGGCGGGATAAGGTACAATGAGCAGTTCTTC; CDR3aa: CASSIGGGIRYNEQFF; j_gene: TRBJ2-1; v_gene: TRBV19; d_gene: -; abundance: -
CDR3nt: TGTGCCACCAGTGATTTGTTCCGACCAGAGACCCAGTACTTC; CDR3aa: CATSDLFRPETQYF; j_gene: TRBJ2-5; v_gene: TRBV24-1; d_gene: -; abundance: few
CDR3nt: TGTGCTAGCAGCTCTTCCCCAGGGGACAATGAGCAGTTCTTC; CDR3aa: CASSSSPGDNEQFF; j_gene: TRBJ2-1; v_gene: TRBV7-7; d_gene: -; abundance: few
CDR3nt: TGCAGTGCCCTAGCGGGATTGGCCAAAAACATTCAGTACTTC; CDR3aa: CSALAGLAKNIQYF; j_gene: TRBJ2-4; v_gene: TRBV20-1; d_gene: TRBD2; abundance: -
CDR3nt: TGTGCCAGCAGTTTGGGAAGGGGAGGCAATTCACCCCTCCACTTT; CDR3aa: CASSLGRGGNSPLHF; j_gene: TRBJ1-6; v_gene: TRBV5-5; d_gene: -; abundance: few
CDR3nt: TGTGCCAGCAGCGTATCCGCTGGGGGCACTGAAGCTTTCTTT; CDR3aa: CASSVSAGGTEAFF; j_gene: TRBJ1-1; v_gene: TRBV7-3; d_gene: -; abundance: once
CDR3nt: TGTGCCAGCACCCCGGGACAGGGAACAGATACGCAGTATTTT; CDR3aa: CASTPGQGTDTQYF; j_gene: TRBJ2-3; v_gene: TRBV7-2; d_gene: TRBD1; abundance: medium-sized
CDR3nt: TGTGCCAGCAGGAGGGGACAGCATTACAATGAGCAGTTCTTC; CDR3aa: CASRRGQHYNEQFF; j_gene: TRBJ2-1; v_gene: TRBV6-1; d_gene: TRBD1; abundance: few
CDR3nt: TGTGCCAGCGTCCCGGACGCTGGCATGGAGCAGTACTTC; CDR3aa: CASVPDAGMEQYF; j_gene: TRBJ2-7; v_gene: TRBV4-2; d_gene: -; abundance: few
CDR3nt: TGCAGTGCTAGAACAGGGGACAGGGGGCTTAGTGAGCCCCAGCATTTT; CDR3aa: CSARTGDRGLSEPQHF; j_gene: TRBJ1-5; v_gene: TRBV20-1; d_gene: TRBD1; abundance: -
CDR3nt: TGCAGTGTCGAGAGGATTGGACGAAATACGCAGTATTTT; CDR3aa: CSVERIGRNTQYF; j_gene: TRBJ2-3; v_gene: TRBV20-1; d_gene: -; abundance: few
CDR3nt: TGCAGTGCTAGGGCGGGAGGTACCTACAATGAGCAGTTCTTC; CDR3aa: CSARAGGTYNEQFF; j_gene: TRBJ2-1; v_gene: TRBV20-1; d_gene: TRBD2; abundance: -
CDR3nt: TGTGCCAGCAGTAAACTAGCGGGAGGGCAGAGGGAGACCCAGTACTTC; CDR3aa: CASSKLAGGQRETQYF; j_gene: TRBJ2-5; v_gene: TRBV6-1; d_gene: TRBD2; abundance: few
CDR3nt: TGTGCCAGCAGCTTACCGCGGACTAGCGGGAGCCAGCAGGTCAATGAGCAGTTCTTC; CDR3aa: CASSLPRTSGSQQVNEQFF; j_gene: TRBJ2-1; v_gene: TRBV7-2; d_gene: TRBD2; abundance: few
CDR3nt: TGCGCCAGCAGCCAGCGTACAGGGAAAGACACCGGGGAGCTGTTTTTT; CDR3aa: CASSQRTGKDTGELFF; j_gene: TRBJ2-2; v_gene: TRBV5-4; d_gene: -; abundance: -
CDR3nt: TGTGCCAGCAGGGCGGGGTGGGCGTGCAGCTATGGCTACACCTTC; CDR3aa: CASRAGWACSYGYTF; j_gene: TRBJ1-2; v_gene: TRBV9; d_gene: -; abundance: -
CDR3nt: TGCAGTGCTAGTAGCGGGAGGGCCTTAGGGGAGCTGTTTTTT; CDR3aa: CSASSGRALGELFF; j_gene: TRBJ2-2; v_gene: TRBV20-1; d_gene: TRBD2; abundance: -
CDR3nt: TGCAGTTACCTAGCGAGCCAAGGACCAGATACGCAGTATTTT; CDR3aa: CSYLASQGPDTQYF; j_gene: TRBJ2-3; v_gene: TRBV20-1; d_gene: -; abundance: -
CDR3nt: TGTGCCACCAGCAGCCCGACTCAGCCCCAGCATTTT; CDR3aa: CATSSPTQPQHF; j_gene: TRBJ1-5; v_gene: TRBV15; d_gene: -; abundance: -
CDR3nt: TGCGCCAGCAGTGCCCGGGACAGGGGAAGGGAGACCCAGTACTTC; CDR3aa: CASSARDRGRETQYF; j_gene: TRBJ2-5; v_gene: TRBV10-1; d_gene: TRBD1; abundance: -
CDR3nt: TGCAGTGCTAGGGCGAGCGGGGGGAACCAAGAGACCCAGTACTTC; CDR3aa: CSARASGGNQETQYF; j_gene: TRBJ2-5; v_gene: TRBV20-1; d_gene: TRBD2; abundance: -
CDR3nt: TGTGCCACCAGCAGAGATCGAGGGCGGGACCCGGATTTT; CDR3aa: CATSRDRGRDPDF; j_gene: TRBJ2-3; v_gene: TRBV15; d_gene: -; abundance: -
CDR3nt: TGTGCCAGCAGTTTATTAGTGGGCGGGATAGGTGAGCAGTTCTTC; CDR3aa: CASSLLVGGIGEQFF; j_gene: TRBJ2-1; v_gene: TRBV28; d_gene: -; abundance: -
CDR3nt: TGTGCCAGCAGAGGACAGGGCAACGACGAGCAGTACTTC; CDR3aa: CASRGQGNDEQYF; j_gene: TRBJ2-7; v_gene: TRBV6-1; d_gene: TRBD1; abundance: -
CDR3nt: TGTGCCAGCAGTCCTCCTAGCGGGAAGGGCGAGCAGTACTTC; CDR3aa: CASSPPSGKGEQYF; j_gene: TRBJ2-7; v_gene: TRBV28; d_gene: TRBD2; abundance: few
CDR3nt: TGTGCCAGCAGTCTGGACAGGTTCGGCGGGGAGCTGTTTTTT; CDR3aa: CASSLDRFGGELFF; j_gene: TRBJ2-2; v_gene: TRBV2; d_gene: TRBD1; abundance: -
CDR3nt: TGTGCCTCCAACCGACAGGGGAATCAGCCCCAGCATTTT; CDR3aa: CASNRQGNQPQHF; j_gene: TRBJ1-5; v_gene: TRBV10-3; d_gene: TRBD1; abundance: -
CDR3nt: TGCAGTGCCCTACCGGGACTAGCGGGCGCCACGAGCACAGATACGCAGTATTTT; CDR3aa: CSALPGLAGATSTDTQYF; j_gene: TRBJ2-3; v_gene: TRBV20-1; d_gene: TRBD2; abundance: few
CDR3nt: TGTGCCAGCACAGCGGGAGGGACTAACGAGCAGTACTTC; CDR3aa: CASTAGGTNEQYF; j_gene: TRBJ2-7; v_gene: TRBV2; d_gene: TRBD2; abundance: -
CDR3nt: TGTGCCAGCTCCCAAAGTTACGAGCAGTACTTC; CDR3aa: CASSQSYEQYF; j_gene: TRBJ2-7; v_gene: TRBV18; d_gene: -; abundance: -
CDR3nt: TGTGCCAGCAGTTCACGAGCGGGAGCCCGTGTAGATACGCAGTATTTT; CDR3aa: CASSSRAGARVDTQYF; j_gene: TRBJ2-3; v_gene: TRBV28; d_gene: TRBD2; abundance: few
CDR3nt: TGTGCCAGCAGTTTTGAGGGAGGAGCTGGTGGATCCTACGAGCAGTACTTC; CDR3aa: CASSFEGGAGGSYEQYF; j_gene: TRBJ2-7; v_gene: TRBV28; d_gene: -; abundance: few
CDR3nt: TGCAGCCAGTCTCTGGGCCCCTCCTACGAGCAGTACTTC; CDR3aa: CSQSLGPSYEQYF; j_gene: TRBJ2-7; v_gene: TRBV20-1; d_gene: -; abundance: few
CDR3nt: TGTGCCAGCAGTTTTGGCGGAGATAATTCACCCCTCCACTTT; CDR3aa: CASSFGGDNSPLHF; j_gene: TRBJ1-6; v_gene: TRBV12-3/TRBV12-4; d_gene: -; abundance: -
CDR3nt: TGTGCCAGCAGCTTACTTTTATACGAGCAGTACTTC; CDR3aa: CASSLLLYEQYF; j_gene: TRBJ2-7; v_gene: TRBV7-2; d_gene: -; abundance: few
CDR3nt: TGCAGTGCTAGAGTCGACAGGGGAGACTATGGCTACACCTTC; CDR3aa: CSARVDRGDYGYTF; j_gene: TRBJ1-2; v_gene: TRBV20-1; d_gene: TRBD1; abundance: few
CDR3nt: TGTGCCAGCAGCCTAAGGGGGGCTTGGCGAGAGACCCAGTACTTC; CDR3aa: CASSLRGAWRETQYF; j_gene: TRBJ2-5; v_gene: TRBV16; d_gene: -; abundance: -
CDR3nt: TGCAGTGCTAGAGACGACGACCAAGAGACCCAGTACTTC; CDR3aa: CSARDDDQETQYF; j_gene: TRBJ2-5; v_gene: TRBV20-1; d_gene: -; abundance: -
CDR3nt: TGTGCCAGCAGCCCAACACCGGGACAGATTTATCAGCCCCAGCATTTT; CDR3aa: CASSPTPGQIYQPQHF; j_gene: TRBJ1-5; v_gene: TRBV28; d_gene: TRBD1; abundance: -
CDR3nt: TGTGCCAGTAGTATGGGGTTGGGTGATGGCTACACCTTC; CDR3aa: CASSMGLGDGYTF; j_gene: TRBJ1-2; v_gene: TRBV19; d_gene: -; abundance: once
CDR3nt: TGTGCCGGAGGGGACAGGGGTTCCCCTGGGGCCAACGTCCTGACTTTC; CDR3aa: CAGGDRGSPGANVLTF; j_gene: TRBJ2-6; v_gene: TRBV19; d_gene: TRBD1; abundance: -
CDR3nt: TGTGCCAGCAGTTTAGCACTAGCGGTGGTCGAGCAGTACTTC; CDR3aa: CASSLALAVVEQYF; j_gene: TRBJ2-7; v_gene: TRBV28; d_gene: TRBD2; abundance: -
CDR3nt: TGCGCCAGCAGCTTGTGGGGGGCTTGGGAGACCCAGTACTTC; CDR3aa: CASSLWGAWETQYF; j_gene: TRBJ2-5; v_gene: TRBV5-1; d_gene: -; abundance: once
CDR3nt: TGTGCCACCAGTGGTTCTAGCGGGAGGGACCACCTTAGCACAGATACGCAGTATTTT; CDR3aa: CATSGSSGRDHLSTDTQYF; j_gene: TRBJ2-3; v_gene: TRBV24-1; d_gene: TRBD2; abundance: -
CDR3nt: TGTGCCAGCAGTGATCGGGGCCAGAAAGCGGTCTATGGCTACACCTTC; CDR3aa: CASSDRGQKAVYGYTF; j_gene: TRBJ1-2; v_gene: TRBV6-1; d_gene: -; abundance: few